This entry lists 9 T cell receptor beta chains sequenced from one sample in a study of blood T cell repertoires in COVID-19. TCRdb's table, derived via immunoSEQ multiplex PCR, lists solely in-frame clones and lacks some. The sample holds roughly 300,000 clones, about 80% seen once. The sequencing sample was made of peripheral blood. These receptor sequences come from a woman aged 45-65 years who had recovered from COVID-19.

V gene TRBV2 combines with J gene TRBJ1-2; TRBD1 matches 8 bases. This CDR3 has 14 amino acids. Trimming took 5 bases from V and 8 from J; bases not matched to a gene: 10. Germline V gives CDR1 SNHLY, CDR2 FYNNEI. The CDR3: CASSTRTGHVGYTF. CDR3 nucleotide sequence: TGTGCCAGCAGTACCCGGACAGGGCATGTGGGCTACACCTTC.

V gene TRBV9 combines with J gene TRBJ1-2, with 11 bases fitting TRBD1. CDR3 length: 15 amino acids. Germline V CDR1 and CDR2: SGDLS, YYNGEE. J lost 4 bases, V lost 0 bases, and 2 bases had no gene match. The CDR3 sequence is CASSVAGTGGYGYTF. The CDR3 DNA sequence: TGTGCCAGCAGCGTAGCTGGGACAGGGGGCTATGGCTACACCTTC.

The chain combines TRBV7-3 with TRBJ2-7; the match to TRBD2 covers 9 bases. This CDR3 is built from 15 residues. The trim removed 4 bases at V and 1 base at J, leaving 5 bases unmatched. The germline CDR1 and CDR2 sequences are SGHTA and FQGTGA. CDR3 in amino acids: CASSSNSGSSYEQYF. CDR3 nucleotides: TGTGCCAGCAGCTCCAATAGCGGGAGTTCCTACGAGCAGTACTTC.

The chain recombines TRBV28 with TRBJ2-1, with a tentative D call TRBD2 (7 bases). Germline CDR1 is MDHEN and CDR2 is SYDVKM. The ends were cut back, 10 bases at V and 8 bases at J, with 33 bases in the middle. The CDR3 sequence is 18 residues long. This CDR3 is CATRAGTGRGQGRDEQFF. The CDR3 bases are TGTGCCACCAGGGCGGGCACAGGGAGGGGTCAGGGCAGGGATGAGCAGTTCTTC.

The genes are TRBV5-1 and TRBJ2-7; 9 bases agree with TRBD2. The CDR3 loop spans 14 amino acids. Germline values: CDR1 SGHRS, CDR2 YFSETQ. V was clipped by 4 bases and J by 6 bases; unmatched bases: 8. This chain's CDR3 is CASSRGGATAEQYF. The CDR3 bases are TGCGCCAGCAGCCGCGGGGGGGCCACTGCCGAGCAGTACTTC. The full variable domain, its missing parts supplied by reference TRBV5-1 and TRBJ2-7, is KAGVTQTPRYLIKTRGQQVTLSCSPISGHRSVSWYQQTPGQGLQFLFEYFSETQRNKGNFPGRFSGRQFSNSRSEMNVSTLELGDSALYLCASSRGGATAEQYFGPGTRLTVT.

The V and J genes are TRBV4-2 and TRBJ2-1; TRBD2 aligns across 8 bases. The V and J ends lost 2 bases and 5 bases, in that order; junction bases with no gene match: 2. The CDR3 spans 14 residues. CDR1 and CDR2 (germline): LGHNA, YNFKEQ. CDR3 bases: TGTGCCAGCAGCCAAAGCGGGGGAAACAATGAGCAGTTCTTC. It is translated as CASSQSGGNNEQFF.

This rearrangement joins TRBV6-2 or TRBV6-3 to TRBJ2-7, with TRBD1 matching over 10 bases. The CDR3 spans 14 residues. The germline gives CDR1 MNHEY, CDR2 SVGEGT. The V and J ends lost 5 bases and 6 bases, in that order; junction bases with no gene match: 7. The CDR3 region has the DNA TGTGCCAGCAGTACCGTGACAGGGGGCCCCGAGCAGTACTTC. This codes for CASSTVTGGPEQYF.

The chain has TRBV7-9 and TRBJ1-1; D is uncertain. CDR1 is SEHNR and CDR2 is FQNEAQ in the germline V gene (reference sequence). The V end lost 5 bases, the J end lost 4 bases, and 14 bases lay between the germline ends. This CDR3 region has 14 residues. CDR3 DNA sequence: TGTGCCAGCAGCCCCATGGGCCAGAGCACTGAAGCTTTCTTT. Amino acid sequence: CASSPMGQSTEAFF.

The chain has TRBV29-1 and TRBJ2-7; 8 bases align to TRBD1. Germline CDR1 reads SQVTM; CDR2 reads ANQGSEA. V shed 1 base, J shed 2 bases, and the junction held 4 bases outside the gene matches. This CDR3 has 14 residues. CDR3 bases: TGCAGCGTTGAAGGGAGACAGGGGACCTACGAGCAGTACTTC. Amino acid sequence: CSVEGRQGTYEQYF.